Listed below are T cell receptor beta chains from one sample, sequenced in a study of blood T cell repertoires in COVID-19. The method was immunoSEQ multiplex PCR; TCRdb's version includes in-frame clones alone and lacks a portion of them. The repertoire holds some 50,000 clones, with roughly 88% as singletons. The sample comprised peripheral blood. Source of these receptors: a human donor in a cohort sampled during active COVID-19. Both conserved end residues are part of each CDR3. D genes are given only for firm matches. Size is stated for part of the rows, as once, few or many counts, or as a class when the clone is expanded.

clone_size: NA
j_call: TRBJ2-6
cdr3_length: 16
v_call: TRBV5-1
d_call: NA
cdr3_aa: CASSLDGGAGANVLTF
cdr3_nt: TGCGCCAGCAGCTTGGATGGGGGCGCTGGGGCCAACGTCCTGACTTTC

clone_size: NA
j_call: TRBJ1-1
cdr3_length: 14
v_call: TRBV19
d_call: NA
cdr3_aa: CASSMWPGNTEAFF
cdr3_nt: TGTGCCAGTAGTATGTGGCCTGGGAACACTGAAGCTTTCTTT

clone_size: NA
j_call: TRBJ2-7
cdr3_length: 15
v_call: TRBV3-1/TRBV3-2
d_call: NA
cdr3_aa: CASSSRASRANEQYF
cdr3_nt: TGTGCCAGCAGCTCCCGGGCCAGCAGGGCCAACGAGCAGTACTTC

clone_size: NA
j_call: TRBJ1-6
cdr3_length: 14
v_call: TRBV28
d_call: NA
cdr3_aa: CASASPGSNSPLHF
cdr3_nt: TGTGCCAGCGCTAGTCCGGGGAGTAATTCACCCCTCCACTTT

clone_size: NA
j_call: TRBJ2-7
cdr3_length: 15
v_call: TRBV7-8
d_call: TRBD2
cdr3_aa: CASSLLSGSSYEQYF
cdr3_nt: TGTGCCAGCAGCTTGTTAAGCGGGAGCTCCTACGAGCAGTACTTC

clone_size: NA
j_call: TRBJ1-2
cdr3_length: 11
v_call: TRBV18
d_call: NA
cdr3_aa: CASSPGDGYTF
cdr3_nt: TGTGCCAGCTCACCCGGGGATGGCTACACCTTC

clone_size: NA
j_call: TRBJ2-5
cdr3_length: 14
v_call: TRBV5-4
d_call: NA
cdr3_aa: CASGRQSQKETQYF
cdr3_nt: TGTGCCAGCGGACGACAGTCCCAAAAAGAGACCCAGTACTTC

clone_size: few
j_call: TRBJ2-7
cdr3_length: 14
v_call: TRBV7-2
d_call: TRBD1
cdr3_aa: CASSRWTGRYEQYF
cdr3_nt: TGTGCCAGCAGCCGGTGGACAGGTCGGTACGAGCAGTACTTC

clone_size: NA
j_call: TRBJ1-5
cdr3_length: 15
v_call: TRBV5-8
d_call: NA
cdr3_aa: CASSGGQTSNQPQHF
cdr3_nt: TGTGCCAGCAGCGGCGGACAGACAAGCAATCAGCCCCAGCATTTT

clone_size: NA
j_call: TRBJ1-3
cdr3_length: 15
v_call: TRBV7-6
d_call: TRBD1
cdr3_aa: CASSVGQGAGNTIYF
cdr3_nt: TGTGCCAGCAGCGTAGGACAGGGGGCTGGAAACACCATATATTTT

clone_size: once
j_call: TRBJ2-5
cdr3_length: 16
v_call: TRBV3-1/TRBV3-2
d_call: TRBD1
cdr3_aa: CASSQRRQGLVETQYF
cdr3_nt: TGTGCCAGCAGCCAAAGAAGACAGGGGCTTGTAGAGACCCAGTACTTC

clone_size: NA
j_call: TRBJ2-1
cdr3_length: 16
v_call: TRBV7-2
d_call: TRBD1
cdr3_aa: CASSSRTGENYNEQFF
cdr3_nt: TGTGCCAGCAGCTCCCGGACAGGGGAAAACTACAATGAGCAGTTCTTC

clone_size: NA
j_call: TRBJ1-2
cdr3_length: 15
v_call: TRBV6-2/TRBV6-3
d_call: NA
cdr3_aa: CASSENTGISYGYTF
cdr3_nt: TGTGCCAGCAGCGAAAACACAGGGATCAGCTATGGCTACACCTTC

clone_size: NA
j_call: TRBJ2-7
cdr3_length: 12
v_call: TRBV6-2/TRBV6-3
d_call: NA
cdr3_aa: CASSLGPGEQYF
cdr3_nt: TGTGCCAGCAGTTTAGGGCCAGGGGAGCAGTACTTC

clone_size: NA
j_call: TRBJ1-1
cdr3_length: 16
v_call: TRBV5-6
d_call: TRBD1
cdr3_aa: CASSYRGRLLNTEAFF
cdr3_nt: TGTGCCAGCAGTTACAGGGGGAGATTGTTGAACACTGAAGCTTTCTTT

clone_size: NA
j_call: TRBJ2-5
cdr3_length: 13
v_call: TRBV7-9
d_call: NA
cdr3_aa: CASRRGSGETQYF
cdr3_nt: TGTGCCAGCAGGCGGGGCTCTGGGGAGACCCAGTACTTC

clone_size: NA
j_call: TRBJ1-2
cdr3_length: 13
v_call: TRBV12-3/TRBV12-4
d_call: NA
cdr3_aa: CASSHRFYDGYTF
cdr3_nt: TGTGCCAGCAGCCACCGGTTTTACGATGGCTACACCTTC

clone_size: NA
j_call: TRBJ1-1
cdr3_length: 14
v_call: TRBV6-4
d_call: TRBD1
cdr3_aa: CASRVTGADTEAFF
cdr3_nt: TGTGCCAGCAGGGTCACAGGGGCTGACACTGAAGCTTTCTTT

clone_size: NA
j_call: TRBJ1-2
cdr3_length: 15
v_call: TRBV9
d_call: TRBD1
cdr3_aa: CASSAGQGASYGYTF
cdr3_nt: TGTGCCAGCAGCGCCGGACAGGGGGCTAGCTATGGCTACACCTTC

clone_size: few
j_call: TRBJ2-7
cdr3_length: 14
v_call: TRBV5-5
d_call: NA
cdr3_aa: CASSNIEGSYEQYF
cdr3_nt: TGTGCCAGCAGCAATATTGAGGGTTCCTACGAGCAGTACTTC

clone_size: NA
j_call: TRBJ1-2
cdr3_length: 15
v_call: TRBV6-5
d_call: TRBD1
cdr3_aa: CASSTTATGGRGYTF
cdr3_nt: TGTGCCAGCAGTACAACCGCCACAGGGGGCCGTGGCTACACCTTC

clone_size: NA
j_call: TRBJ1-2
cdr3_length: 15
v_call: TRBV18
d_call: TRBD1
cdr3_aa: CASSPGDRGGYGYTF
cdr3_nt: TGTGCCAGCTCACCAGGGGACAGGGGCGGCTATGGCTACACCTTC

clone_size: once
j_call: TRBJ2-1
cdr3_length: 15
v_call: TRBV4-2
d_call: TRBD2
cdr3_aa: CASSQDGRGGLNQFF
cdr3_nt: TGTGCCAGCAGCCAAGATGGGCGGGGGGGCTTGAATCAGTTCTTC

clone_size: few
j_call: TRBJ1-2
cdr3_length: 12
v_call: TRBV12-3/TRBV12-4
d_call: NA
cdr3_aa: CASSFRGKGYTF
cdr3_nt: TGTGCCAGCAGTTTCAGGGGAAAAGGCTACACCTTC

clone_size: NA
j_call: TRBJ2-7
cdr3_length: 13
v_call: TRBV10-3
d_call: NA
cdr3_aa: CASSGQASYEQYF
cdr3_nt: TGTGCCTCCTCTGGCCAGGCCTCCTACGAGCAGTACTTC

clone_size: NA
j_call: TRBJ1-6
cdr3_length: 15
v_call: TRBV3-1/TRBV3-2
d_call: TRBD1
cdr3_aa: CASSRGQDANSPLHF
cdr3_nt: TGTGCCAGCAGCCGCGGACAGGACGCGAATTCACCCCTCCACTTT

clone_size: NA
j_call: TRBJ1-1
cdr3_length: 16
v_call: TRBV2
d_call: NA
cdr3_aa: CASSPNTAQMNTEAFF
cdr3_nt: TGTGCCAGCAGTCCCAACACAGCACAGATGAACACTGAAGCTTTCTTT